The TCR beta chain described here comes from a study of T cells in Graves' hyperthyroidism and ophthalmopathy. Thyroid ultrasound and orbital computed tomography, with clinical symptoms and serum thyroxine and TRAb, informed diagnoses. V was trimmed by 2 bases and J by 6 bases, leaving 16 bases between them. This CDR3 spans 15 amino acids. The TCR beta CDR3 regions underwent amplification using RNA transcripts as the source. HTBI primers were used for first-round RT-PCR of the TCR CDR3. MiXCR, run by TCRdb on the multiplex PCR reads, gives a single entry per CDR3 protein. The sample holds approximately 610,000 distinct CDR3 sequences; around 15% are singletons and the top ten take approximately 4.2%. Overall study results and limits: Most clonotypes expanded in the thyroid (above 0.001) were also present in blood.

As regards this clonotype: Its antigen is undetermined.

The TCR originated in a woman aged 40-49 years with Graves' ophthalmopathy. Source material: blood. The V and J genes are TRBV12-3 or TRBV12-4 and TRBJ1-2, with a weak D call TRBD1 (5 bases). CDR3 in DNA: TGTGCCAGCAGTTTATCACCCCGGGGGGAGGATGGCTACACCTTC. Amino acids: CASSLSPRGEDGYTF.